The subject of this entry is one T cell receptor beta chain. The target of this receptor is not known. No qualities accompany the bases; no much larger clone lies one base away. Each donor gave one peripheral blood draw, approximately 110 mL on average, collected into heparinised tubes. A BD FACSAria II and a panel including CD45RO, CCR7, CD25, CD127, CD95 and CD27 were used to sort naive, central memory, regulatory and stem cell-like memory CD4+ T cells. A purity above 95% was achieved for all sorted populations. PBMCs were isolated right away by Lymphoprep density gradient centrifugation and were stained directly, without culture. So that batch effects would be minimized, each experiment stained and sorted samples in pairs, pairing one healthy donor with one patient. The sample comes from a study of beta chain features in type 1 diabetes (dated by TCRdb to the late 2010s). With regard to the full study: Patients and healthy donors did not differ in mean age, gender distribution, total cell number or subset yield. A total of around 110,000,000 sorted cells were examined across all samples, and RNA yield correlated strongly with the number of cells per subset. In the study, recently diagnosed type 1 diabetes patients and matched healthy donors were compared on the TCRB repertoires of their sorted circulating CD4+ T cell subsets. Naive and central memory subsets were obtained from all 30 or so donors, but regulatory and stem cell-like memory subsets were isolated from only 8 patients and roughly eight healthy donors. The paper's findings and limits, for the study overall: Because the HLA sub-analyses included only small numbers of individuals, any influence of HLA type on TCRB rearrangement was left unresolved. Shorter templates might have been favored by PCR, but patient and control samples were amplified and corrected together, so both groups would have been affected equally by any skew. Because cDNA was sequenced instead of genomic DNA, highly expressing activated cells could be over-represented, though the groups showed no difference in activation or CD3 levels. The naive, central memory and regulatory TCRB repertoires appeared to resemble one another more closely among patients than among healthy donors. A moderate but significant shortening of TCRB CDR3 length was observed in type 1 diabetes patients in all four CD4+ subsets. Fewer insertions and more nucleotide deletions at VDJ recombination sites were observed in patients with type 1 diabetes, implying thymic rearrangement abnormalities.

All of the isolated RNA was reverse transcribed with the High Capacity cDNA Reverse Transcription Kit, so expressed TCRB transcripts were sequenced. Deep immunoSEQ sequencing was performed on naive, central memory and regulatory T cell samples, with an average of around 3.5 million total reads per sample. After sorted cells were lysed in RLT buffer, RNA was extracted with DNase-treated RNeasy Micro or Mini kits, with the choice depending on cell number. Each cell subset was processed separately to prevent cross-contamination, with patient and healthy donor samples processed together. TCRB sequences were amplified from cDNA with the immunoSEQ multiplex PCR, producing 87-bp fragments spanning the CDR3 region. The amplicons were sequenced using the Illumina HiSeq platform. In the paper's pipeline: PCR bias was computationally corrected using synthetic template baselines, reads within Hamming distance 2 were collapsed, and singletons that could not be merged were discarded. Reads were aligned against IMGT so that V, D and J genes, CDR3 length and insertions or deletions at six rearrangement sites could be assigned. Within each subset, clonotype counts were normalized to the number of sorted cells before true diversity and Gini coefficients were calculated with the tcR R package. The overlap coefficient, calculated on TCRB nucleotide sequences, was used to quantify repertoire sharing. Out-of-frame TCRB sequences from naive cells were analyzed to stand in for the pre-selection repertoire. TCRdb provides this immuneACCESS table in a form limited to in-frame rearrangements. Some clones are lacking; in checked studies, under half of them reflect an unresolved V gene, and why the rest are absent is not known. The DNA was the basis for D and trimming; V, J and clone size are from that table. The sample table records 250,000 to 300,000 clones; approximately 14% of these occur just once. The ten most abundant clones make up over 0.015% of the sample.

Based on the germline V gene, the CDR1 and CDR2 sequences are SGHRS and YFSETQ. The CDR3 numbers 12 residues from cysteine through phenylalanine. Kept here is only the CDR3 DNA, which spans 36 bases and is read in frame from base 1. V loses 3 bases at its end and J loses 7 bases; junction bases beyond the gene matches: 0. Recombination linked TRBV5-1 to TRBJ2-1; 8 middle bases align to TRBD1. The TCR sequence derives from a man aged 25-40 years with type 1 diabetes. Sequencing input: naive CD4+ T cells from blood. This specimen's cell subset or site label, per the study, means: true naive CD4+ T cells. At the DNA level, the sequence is TGCGCCAGCAGCTACAGGGGGAATGAGCAGTTCTTC. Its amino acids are CASSYRGNEQFF.